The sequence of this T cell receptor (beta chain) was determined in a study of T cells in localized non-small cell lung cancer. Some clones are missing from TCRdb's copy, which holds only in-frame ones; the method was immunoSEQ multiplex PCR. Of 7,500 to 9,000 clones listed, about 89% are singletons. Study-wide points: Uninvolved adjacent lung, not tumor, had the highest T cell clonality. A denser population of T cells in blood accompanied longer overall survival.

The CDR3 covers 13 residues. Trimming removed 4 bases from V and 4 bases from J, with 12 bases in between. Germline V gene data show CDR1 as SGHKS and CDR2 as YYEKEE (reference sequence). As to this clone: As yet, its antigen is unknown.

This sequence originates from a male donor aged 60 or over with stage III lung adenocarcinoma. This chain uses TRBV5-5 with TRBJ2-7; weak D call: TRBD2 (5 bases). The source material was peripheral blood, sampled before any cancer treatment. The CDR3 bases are TGTGCCAGCAGCAGCGAGGGTTGGTACGAGCAGTACTTC. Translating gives CASSSEGWYEQYF.